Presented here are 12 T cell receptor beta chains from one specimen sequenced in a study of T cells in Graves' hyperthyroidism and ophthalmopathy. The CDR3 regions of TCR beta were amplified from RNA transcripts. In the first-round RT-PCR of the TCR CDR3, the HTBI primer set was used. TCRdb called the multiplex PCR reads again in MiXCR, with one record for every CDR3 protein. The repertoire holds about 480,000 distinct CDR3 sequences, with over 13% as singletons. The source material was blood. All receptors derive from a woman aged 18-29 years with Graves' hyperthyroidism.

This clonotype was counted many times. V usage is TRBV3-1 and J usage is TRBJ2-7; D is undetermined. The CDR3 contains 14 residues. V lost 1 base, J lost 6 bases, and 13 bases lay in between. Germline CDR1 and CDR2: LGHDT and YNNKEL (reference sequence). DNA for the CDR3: TGTGCCAGCAGCCAAGGTTCGGCTCGGGTCGAGCAGTACTTC. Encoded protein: CASSQGSARVEQYF.

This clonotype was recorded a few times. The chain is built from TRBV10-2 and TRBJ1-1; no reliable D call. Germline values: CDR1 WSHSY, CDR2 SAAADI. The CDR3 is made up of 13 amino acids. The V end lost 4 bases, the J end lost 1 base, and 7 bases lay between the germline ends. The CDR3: CASSGWGNTEAFF. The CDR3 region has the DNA TGCGCCAGCAGTGGGTGGGGGAACACTGAAGCTTTCTTT.

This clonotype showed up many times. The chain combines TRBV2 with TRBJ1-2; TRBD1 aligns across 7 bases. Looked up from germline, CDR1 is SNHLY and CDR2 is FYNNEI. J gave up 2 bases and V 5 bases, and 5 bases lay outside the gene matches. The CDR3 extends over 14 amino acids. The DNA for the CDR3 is TGTGCCAGCAGTCGGGACAGCGAAAACTATGGCTACACCTTC. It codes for CASSRDSENYGYTF. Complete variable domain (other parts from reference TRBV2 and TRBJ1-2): EPEVTQTPSHQVTQMGQEVILRCVPISNHLYFYWYRQILGQKVEFLVSFYNNEISEKSEIFDDQFSVERPDGSNFTLKIRSTKLEDSAMYFCASSRDSENYGYTFGSGTRLTVV.

CDR3 nucleotides: TGTGCCACCAGCAGAGGGCGGGGGGCCGGAGAGACCCAGTACTTC. Its protein is CATSRGRGAGETQYF. V gene TRBV15 combines with J gene TRBJ2-5, with 8 bases fitting TRBD2. CDR1 LNHNV and CDR2 YYDKDF come from the germline V gene (reference sequence). Trimming took 1 base from V and 4 from J; bases not matched to a gene: 5. The CDR3 loop spans 15 amino acids.

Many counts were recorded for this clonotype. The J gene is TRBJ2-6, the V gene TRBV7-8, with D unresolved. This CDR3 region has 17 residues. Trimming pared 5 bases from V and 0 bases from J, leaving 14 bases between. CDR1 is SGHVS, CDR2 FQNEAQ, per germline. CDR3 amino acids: CASSQNRAGSGANVLTF. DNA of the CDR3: TGTGCCAGCAGCCAGAATCGGGCCGGCTCTGGGGCCAACGTCCTGACTTTC.

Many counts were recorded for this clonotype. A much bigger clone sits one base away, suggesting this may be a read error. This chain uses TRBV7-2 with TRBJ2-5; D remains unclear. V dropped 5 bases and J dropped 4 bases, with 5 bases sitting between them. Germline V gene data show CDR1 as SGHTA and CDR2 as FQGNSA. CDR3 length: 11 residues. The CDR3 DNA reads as TGTGCCAGCAGCCAAAGAGAGACCCAGTACTTC. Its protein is CASSQRETQYF.

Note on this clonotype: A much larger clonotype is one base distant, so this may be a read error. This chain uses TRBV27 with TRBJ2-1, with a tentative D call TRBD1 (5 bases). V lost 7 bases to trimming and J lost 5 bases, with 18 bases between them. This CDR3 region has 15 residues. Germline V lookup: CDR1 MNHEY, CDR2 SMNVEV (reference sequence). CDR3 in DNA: TGTGCCAGCAAAACGACCTGGACACTTCACAATGAGCAGTTCTTC. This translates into CASKTTWTLHNEQFF.

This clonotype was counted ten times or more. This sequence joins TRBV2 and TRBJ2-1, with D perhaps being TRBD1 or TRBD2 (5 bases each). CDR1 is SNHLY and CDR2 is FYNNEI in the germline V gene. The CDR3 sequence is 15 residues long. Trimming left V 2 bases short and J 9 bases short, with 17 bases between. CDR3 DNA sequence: TGTGCCAGCAGTGAATTGGGGACCTCACTCCGTGAGCAGTTCTTC. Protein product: CASSELGTSLREQFF.

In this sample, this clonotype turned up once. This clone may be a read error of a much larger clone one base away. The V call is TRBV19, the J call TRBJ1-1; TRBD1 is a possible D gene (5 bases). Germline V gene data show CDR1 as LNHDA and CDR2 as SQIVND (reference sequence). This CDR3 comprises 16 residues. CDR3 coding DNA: TGTGCCAGTCTCTCCAGGGACCGGACGAAGAACACTGGAGCTTTCTTT. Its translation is CASLSRDRTKNTGAFF.

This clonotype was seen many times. CDR3 nucleotides: TGTGCCAGCAGCCCCCGTGGGGCGGGGGACGCCGGGGAGCTGTTTTTT. This codes for CASSPRGAGDAGELFF. This sequence joins TRBV9 and TRBJ2-2; TRBD2 matches at 7 bases. This CDR3 comprises 16 residues. Germline V gene sequence: CDR1 SGDLS, CDR2 YYNGEE. The V gene end was trimmed by 4 bases and the J gene end by 6 bases; junction bases not matched to a gene: 12. The full variable domain, in which reference TRBV9 and TRBJ2-2 provide the parts outside the CDR3, is DSGVTQTPKHLITATGQRVTLRCSPRSGDLSVYWYQQSLDQGLQFLIQYYNGEERAKGNILERFSAQQFPDLHSELNLSSLELGDSALYFCASSPRGAGDAGELFFGEGSRLTVL.

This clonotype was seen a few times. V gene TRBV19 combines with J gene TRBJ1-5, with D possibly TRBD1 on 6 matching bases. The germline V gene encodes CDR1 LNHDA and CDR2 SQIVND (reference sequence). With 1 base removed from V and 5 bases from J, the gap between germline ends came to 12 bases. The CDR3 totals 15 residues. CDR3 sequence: CASSIAQTGYQPQHF. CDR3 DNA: TGTGCCAGTAGTATAGCCCAAACAGGGTATCAGCCCCAGCATTTT.

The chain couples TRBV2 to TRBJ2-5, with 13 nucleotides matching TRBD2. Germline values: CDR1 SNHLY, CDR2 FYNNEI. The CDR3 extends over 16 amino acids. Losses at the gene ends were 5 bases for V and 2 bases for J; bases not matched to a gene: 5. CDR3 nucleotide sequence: TGTGCCAGCAGTAGGACTAGCGGGAGCGGGCAAGAGACCCAGTACTTC. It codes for CASSRTSGSGQETQYF.